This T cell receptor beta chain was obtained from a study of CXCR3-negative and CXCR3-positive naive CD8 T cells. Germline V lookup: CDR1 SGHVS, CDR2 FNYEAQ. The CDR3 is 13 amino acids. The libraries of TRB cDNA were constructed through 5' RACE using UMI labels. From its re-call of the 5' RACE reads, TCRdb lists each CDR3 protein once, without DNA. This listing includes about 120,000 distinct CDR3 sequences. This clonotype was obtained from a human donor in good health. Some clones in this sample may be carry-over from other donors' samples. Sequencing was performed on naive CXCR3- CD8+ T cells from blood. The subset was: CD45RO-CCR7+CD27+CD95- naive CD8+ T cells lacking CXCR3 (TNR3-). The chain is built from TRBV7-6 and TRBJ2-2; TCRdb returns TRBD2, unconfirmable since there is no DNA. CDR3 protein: CASSLTSAGELFF.